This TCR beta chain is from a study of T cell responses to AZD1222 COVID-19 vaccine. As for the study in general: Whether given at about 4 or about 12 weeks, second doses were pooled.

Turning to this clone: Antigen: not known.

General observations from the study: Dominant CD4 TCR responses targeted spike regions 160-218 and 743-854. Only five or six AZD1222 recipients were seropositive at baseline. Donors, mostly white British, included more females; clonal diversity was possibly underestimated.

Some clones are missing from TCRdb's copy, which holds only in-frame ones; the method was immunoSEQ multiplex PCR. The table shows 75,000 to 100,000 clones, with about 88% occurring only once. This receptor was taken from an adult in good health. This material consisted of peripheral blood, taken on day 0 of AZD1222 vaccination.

For the CDR3, the DNA is TGTGCCAGCAGCCCATATGTGGGGGATCGTGGCTACACCTTC. Translating gives CASSPYVGDRGYTF. This chain uses TRBV11-1 with TRBJ1-2, with D possibly being TRBD1 (5 bases). Trimming stripped 5 bases from V and 7 bases from J, with 17 bases between. The CDR3 runs 14 residues. Germline V gives CDR1 SGHAT, CDR2 FQDESV (reference sequence).